Below, 27 T cell receptor beta chains from the same sample are listed, as sequenced in a study of cytomegalovirus exposure and HLA in healthy donors. Both 60 Vbeta primers and 13 Jbeta primers went into the PCR. The repertoire was sequenced with immunoSEQ multiplex PCR; TCRdb's copy has only in-frame clones and lacks some. Of about 150,000 clones listed, around 74% were seen once; the top ten hold 6% to 6.5%. The sample was PBMCs. Every receptor here comes from a man in his fifties in good health and CMV-seropositive.

The chain is built from TRBV11-2 and TRBJ2-1; TRBD2 agrees at 7 bases. The ends lost 0 bases at V and 6 bases at J; junction bases unmatched: 5. This CDR3 comprises 15 residues. Germline assignment: CDR1 SGHAT and CDR2 FQNNGV. The CDR3 DNA reads TGTGCCAGCAGCTTAGACGTCGCGGGGGTCAATGAGCAGTTCTTC. It codes for CASSLDVAGVNEQFF.

CDR3 sequence reads: CSATSNYGYTF. The DNA for the CDR3 is TGCAGTGCTACCTCTAACTATGGCTACACCTTC. The chain has TRBV20-1 and TRBJ1-2; D gene uncertain. Per germline, CDR1 DFQATT and CDR2 SNEGSKA (reference sequence). Trimming left V 4 bases short and J 0 bases short, with 3 bases between. This CDR3 spans 11 amino acids.

V usage is TRBV6-1 and J usage is TRBJ2-3; the D is unclear. The CDR3 loop spans 14 amino acids. V was shortened by 11 bases and J by 3 bases, with 18 bases between the two germline ends. Germline V lookup: CDR1 MNHNS, CDR2 SASEGT. DNA for the CDR3: TGTGCCCTCGCTACGGCGGCGAGTACAGATACGCAGTATTTT. Protein: CALATAASTDTQYF.

The J gene is TRBJ2-1, the V gene TRBV7-9, with TRBD1 as a possible D gene (5 bases). The CDR3 covers 11 residues. The germline CDR1 and CDR2 sequences are SEHNR and FQNEAQ (reference sequence). The V and J ends lost 4 bases and 11 bases respectively, with 9 bases between them. The CDR3 DNA follows: TGTGCCAGCAGCTCGCAGGGCCAGCAGTTCTTC. This gives the protein CASSSQGQQFF.

The CDR3 DNA reads TGCGCCAGCAGTCAATTCCCAGGGGGTCGTATCACCGGGGAGCTGTTTTTT. Its protein is CASSQFPGGRITGELFF. V gene TRBV23-1 combines with J gene TRBJ2-2; 7 bases are shared with TRBD1. TRBV23-1 is flagged as an ORF with uncertain function. This CDR3 is 17 amino acids long. With 1 base clipped from V and 4 bases from J, the junction kept 9 bases outside the gene matches.

This rearrangement joins TRBV29-1 to TRBJ2-5; 7 nucleotides align to TRBD2. CDR1 and CDR2 (germline): SQVTM, ANQGSEA. This CDR3 has 11 residues. Trimming took 4 bases from V and 4 from J; bases not matched to a gene: 0. The CDR3 DNA follows: TGCAGCGTTGGGGAGGGAGAGACCCAGTACTTC. Translation: CSVGEGETQYF. Drawing the rest from reference TRBV29-1 and TRBJ2-5, the complete variable domain is SAVISQKPSRDICQRGTSLTIQCQVDSQVTMMFWYRQQPGQSLTLIATANQGSEATYESGFVIDKFPISRPNLTFSTLTVSNMSPEDSSIYLCSVGEGETQYFGPGTRLLVL.

This chain uses TRBV14 with TRBJ2-7, with 9 bases identical to TRBD2. Trimming took 1 base from V and 5 from J; bases not matched to a gene: 6. Germline CDR1 and CDR2: SGHDN and FVKESK. This CDR3 spans 15 amino acids. The CDR3 here is CASSQVLAGVDEQYF. CDR3 DNA sequence: TGTGCCAGCAGCCAAGTTTTAGCGGGAGTGGACGAGCAGTACTTC.

The chain is built from TRBV25-1 and TRBJ2-7; 8 bases fit TRBD1. The germline CDR1 and CDR2 sequences are MGHDK and SYGVNS. V lost 6 bases and J lost 0; bases outside the gene matches: 4. This CDR3 spans 14 amino acids. The CDR3 protein is CASRRQGSSYEQYF. DNA for the CDR3: TGTGCCAGCAGGAGACAGGGGAGCTCCTACGAGCAGTACTTC.

The chain joins TRBV2 to TRBJ2-3; 13 bases are shared with TRBD2. The CDR3 totals 16 residues. Germline V CDR1 and CDR2: SNHLY, FYNNEI. J lost 2 bases, V lost 5 bases, and 4 bases had no gene match. CDR3 residues: CASSTTSGRVTDTQYF. The CDR3 bases are TGTGCCAGCAGTACCACTAGCGGGAGGGTCACAGATACGCAGTATTTT.

The gene calls are TRBV11-2 and TRBJ1-4, with a possible D match to TRBD1 (5 bases). V lost 4 bases, J lost 1 base, and 16 bases lay in between. This CDR3 contains 17 residues. CDR1 SGHAT and CDR2 FQNNGV come from the germline V gene. The CDR3 is CASSSLKKTETNEKLFF. In DNA form, the CDR3 reads TGTGCCAGCAGCTCGTTGAAAAAGACAGAAACTAATGAAAAACTGTTTTTT.

The J gene is TRBJ2-5, the V gene TRBV2; D unclear. V lost 4 bases, J lost 4 bases, and 10 bases lay in between. CDR3 length: 13 amino acids. Germline V gives CDR1 SNHLY, CDR2 FYNNEI. CDR3: CASSAVLGETQYF. The DNA for the CDR3 is TGTGCCAGCAGTGCGGTTCTAGGAGAGACCCAGTACTTC.

The genes are TRBV10-1 and TRBJ2-2; 8 bases align to TRBD2. Germline V gene data show CDR1 as WNHNN and CDR2 as SYGVQD (reference sequence). After removal of 2 bases from V and 7 bases from J, the junction contained 12 bases not matched to a gene. The CDR3 runs to 17 residues. CDR3 sequence (DNA): TGCGCCAGCAGTGAGGGACAGCGGAGCGGGAGCGGCGGGGAGCTGTTTTTT. Translated: CASSEGQRSGSGGELFF.

Points on this clone: One end of the junction fails to match germline, which may point to a read error. The chain employs TRBV7-9 and TRBJ2-7; 7 bases fit TRBD1. The CDR3 length is 15 residues. CDR1 is SEHNR, CDR2 FQNEAQ, per germline (reference sequence). The DNA of the CDR3 is TGTTCCAGCAGCGCGTCCGGGACAGCCTCCTACGAGCAGTACTTC. Its translation: CSSSASGTASYEQYF.

This clone was detected only a few times. This chain links TRBV7-3 with TRBJ2-7, with 10 bases fitting TRBD2. The CDR3 is made up of 15 amino acids. V lost 4 bases and J lost 7; bases outside the gene matches: 10. Germline V gene lookup returns CDR1 SGHTA and CDR2 FQGTGA. This CDR3 reads CASSSTSGFLGEQYF. The DNA of the CDR3 is TGTGCCAGCAGCTCGACTAGCGGGTTTCTGGGGGAGCAGTACTTC. The full variable domain, in which reference TRBV7-3 and TRBJ2-7 provide the parts outside the CDR3, is GAGVSQTPSNKVTEKGKYVELRCDPISGHTALYWYRQSLGQGPEFLIYFQGTGAADDSGLPNDRFFAVRPEGSVSTLKIQRTERGDSAVYLCASSSTSGFLGEQYFGPGTRLTVT.

Remarks on this clone: The junction and the germline gene differ at one end; a read error may be behind it. The rearrangement joins TRBV5-1 to TRBJ2-3, with TRBD1 matching over 7 bases. Germline assignment: CDR1 SGHRS and CDR2 YFSETQ. This CDR3 has 14 residues. The CDR3 nucleotides are TGCGCCAGCAGCTACTCCAGGGGGACAGATGCGCAGTATTTT. As protein: CASSYSRGTDAQYF.

Note on this clone: Its ends do not fully match the called genes, so a read error is possible. This chain joins TRBV5-1 and TRBJ1-2, with 7 nucleotides matching TRBD1. The CDR3 totals 14 residues. Germline V gene lookup returns CDR1 SGHRS and CDR2 YFSETQ. The DNA of the CDR3 is TGCGCCAGTAGCTCAGGCGGGACAGACTATGGCTACACCTTC. Translating it yields CASSSGGTDYGYTF.

This clone showed up just a few times. V is TRBV23-1 and J is TRBJ2-7; 7 positions agree with TRBD2. TRBV23-1 is flagged as an ORF with uncertain function. This CDR3 has 14 amino acids. V shed 4 bases, J shed 6 bases, and the junction held 9 bases outside the gene matches. CDR3 coding DNA: TGCGCCAGCAGTCGTCCACCCGGGGGGTGCGAGCAGTACTTC. Translation: CASSRPPGGCEQYF.

V is TRBV28 and J is TRBJ1-3; 9 bases are a match to TRBD1. The trim removed 6 bases at V and 8 bases at J, leaving 5 bases unmatched. This CDR3 contains 13 residues. Germline V gene data show CDR1 as MDHEN and CDR2 as SYDVKM. Here the CDR3 reads CASSRGQGDTIYF. The CDR3 region has the DNA TGTGCCAGCAGCAGGGGACAGGGCGACACCATATATTTT.

This chain uses TRBV11-1 with TRBJ2-7; 14 bases are a match to TRBD2. Germline V gives CDR1 SGHAT, CDR2 FQDESV (reference sequence). The CDR3 covers 16 residues. After removal of 5 bases from V and 2 bases from J, the junction contained 5 bases not matched to a gene. The CDR3 loop is CASSPGLAGGTYEQYF. The DNA for the CDR3 is TGTGCCAGCAGCCCAGGACTAGCGGGAGGTACCTACGAGCAGTACTTC.

This chain links TRBV5-1 with TRBJ2-1; D unresolved. Germline CDR1 and CDR2: SGHRS and YFSETQ. The ends were cut back, 6 bases at V and 6 bases at J, with 16 bases in the middle. CDR3 length: 14 amino acids. The CDR3 spells CASMMQASANEQFF. The CDR3 DNA reads TGCGCCAGCATGATGCAAGCGAGCGCCAATGAGCAGTTCTTC. Combining the CDR3 with reference TRBV5-1 and TRBJ2-1 gives the whole variable domain KAGVTQTPRYLIKTRGQQVTLSCSPISGHRSVSWYQQTPGQGLQFLFEYFSETQRNKGNFPGRFSGRQFSNSRSEMNVSTLELGDSALYLCASMMQASANEQFFGPGTRLTVL.

This rearrangement joins TRBV7-2 to TRBJ1-2, with 9 positions matching TRBD1. V trimming: 5 bases; J trimming: 8 bases; junction bases outside the gene matches: 9. This CDR3 contains 14 residues. Germline assignment: CDR1 SGHTA and CDR2 FQGNSA. The CDR3 sequence is CASSAGQGMFGYTF. CDR3 nucleotides: TGTGCCAGCAGCGCCGGACAGGGGATGTTCGGCTACACCTTC.

In nucleotides, the CDR3 is TGCGCCAGCAGCTTGGGTCTAGCGGGAGGGGAAGAGACCCAGTACTTC. Translated, it gives CASSLGLAGGEETQYF. J is TRBJ2-5 and V is TRBV5-1; 12 bases are shared with TRBD2. Looked up from germline, CDR1 is SGHRS and CDR2 is YFSETQ. CDR3 length: 16 residues. J gave up 3 bases and V 0 bases, and 3 bases lay outside the gene matches.

V and J are TRBV6-5 and TRBJ1-6; D gene ambiguous. Deletions cut 4 bases from V and 6 bases from J, with 10 bases between. Per the germline V gene, CDR1 is MNHEY and CDR2 is SVGAGI. The CDR3 runs 14 residues. CDR3 DNA sequence: TGTGCCAGCAGTTCCGGGATGAGTAATTCACCCCTCCACTTT. As protein: CASSSGMSNSPLHF.

The CDR3 DNA reads TGCGCCAGCAGCTTGGCCGGAGGGGGGGGTGAAAAACTGTTTTTT. Translation: CASSLAGGGGEKLFF. The V call is TRBV5-1, the J call TRBJ1-4; possibly TRBD1 for D (6 bases). This CDR3 is built from 15 residues. Trimming stripped 0 bases from V and 7 bases from J, with 13 bases between. Germline V CDR1 and CDR2: SGHRS, YFSETQ.

The chain is built from TRBV5-4 and TRBJ1-2; a possible D gene is TRBD1 (5 bases). This CDR3 spans 15 amino acids. Germline assignment: CDR1 SGHNT and CDR2 YYREEE (reference sequence). The germline V and J ends were trimmed by 4 bases and 8 bases, with 21 bases remaining between them. Here the CDR3 DNA reads TGTGCCAGCAGCGCGGAGCGGGGGGTCTCGGTGGGCTACACCTTC. Protein product: CASSAERGVSVGYTF. The entire variable domain, with the rest obtained from reference TRBV5-4 and TRBJ1-2, is as follows: ETGVTQSPTHLIKTRGQQVTLRCSSQSGHNTVSWYQQALGQGPQFIFQYYREEENGRGNFPPRFSGLQFPNYSSELNVNALELDDSALYLCASSAERGVSVGYTFGSGTRLTVV.

V is TRBV6-1 and J is TRBJ2-1, with 7 bases that match TRBD1. The CDR3 contains 15 residues. The V and J ends lost 4 bases and 0 bases, in that order; junction bases with no gene match: 3. In germline, CDR1 is MNHNS, CDR2 SASEGT. In nucleotides, the CDR3 is TGTGCCAGCAGTGTGACAGGGAGCTCCTACAATGAGCAGTTCTTC. Translation: CASSVTGSSYNEQFF.

V usage is TRBV27 and J usage is TRBJ2-1; tentative D call: TRBD2 (5 bases). The CDR3 runs 16 residues. With 5 bases removed from V and 7 bases from J, the gap between germline ends came to 21 bases. Looked up from germline, CDR1 is MNHEY and CDR2 is SMNVEV (reference sequence). CDR3 nucleotides: TGTGCCAGCAGTACGATGTTAGTACGGGGTCGGAATGAGCAGTTCTTC. This codes for CASSTMLVRGRNEQFF.